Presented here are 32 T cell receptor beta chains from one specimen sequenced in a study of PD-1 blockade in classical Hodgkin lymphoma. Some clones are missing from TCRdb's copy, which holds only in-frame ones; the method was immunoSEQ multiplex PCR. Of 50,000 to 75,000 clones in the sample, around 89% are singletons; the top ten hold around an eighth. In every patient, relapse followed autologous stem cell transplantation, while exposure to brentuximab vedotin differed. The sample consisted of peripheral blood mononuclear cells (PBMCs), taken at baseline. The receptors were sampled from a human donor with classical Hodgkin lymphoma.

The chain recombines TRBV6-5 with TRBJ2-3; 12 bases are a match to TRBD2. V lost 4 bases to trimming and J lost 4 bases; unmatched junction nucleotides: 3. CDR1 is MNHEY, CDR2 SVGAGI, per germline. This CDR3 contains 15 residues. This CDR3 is CASSFGLAGPDTQYF. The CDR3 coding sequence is TGTGCCAGCAGTTTCGGACTAGCGGGGCCAGATACGCAGTATTTT.

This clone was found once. For the CDR3, the DNA is TGTGCCTGGAGGGGGACAGGGGAGCCCCTCCACTTT. This sequence encodes CAWRGTGEPLHF. V and J are TRBV30 and TRBJ1-6; 10 bases line up with TRBD1. The V segment lost 3 bases and the J segment 13 bases; nucleotides outside the gene matches: 3. CDR1 is GTSNPN, CDR2 SVGIG, per germline (reference sequence). The length of the CDR3 is 12 residues.

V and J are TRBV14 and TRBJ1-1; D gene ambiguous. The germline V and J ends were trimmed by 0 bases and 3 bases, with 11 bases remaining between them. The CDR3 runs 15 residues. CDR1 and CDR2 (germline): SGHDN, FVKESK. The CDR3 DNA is TGTGCCAGCAGCCAAGATTATGGGCGGTACACTGAAGCTTTCTTT. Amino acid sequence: CASSQDYGRYTEAFF.

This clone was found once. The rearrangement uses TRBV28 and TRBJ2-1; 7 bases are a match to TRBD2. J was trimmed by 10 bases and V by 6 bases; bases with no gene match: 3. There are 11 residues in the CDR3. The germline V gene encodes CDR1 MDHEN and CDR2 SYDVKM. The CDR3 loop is CASSLGGEQFF. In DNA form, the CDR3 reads TGTGCCAGCAGCCTCGGGGGGGAGCAGTTCTTC.

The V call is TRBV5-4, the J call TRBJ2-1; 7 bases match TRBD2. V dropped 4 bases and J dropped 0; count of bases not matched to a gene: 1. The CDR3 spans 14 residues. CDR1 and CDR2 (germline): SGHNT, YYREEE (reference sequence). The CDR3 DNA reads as TGTGCCAGCAGCGGGGGGGGCTCCTACAATGAGCAGTTCTTC. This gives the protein CASSGGGSYNEQFF.

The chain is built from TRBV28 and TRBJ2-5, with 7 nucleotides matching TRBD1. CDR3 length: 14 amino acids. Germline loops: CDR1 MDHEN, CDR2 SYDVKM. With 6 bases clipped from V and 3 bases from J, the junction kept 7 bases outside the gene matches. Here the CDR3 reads CASSRQGAKETQYF. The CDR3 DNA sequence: TGTGCCAGCAGCAGACAGGGAGCTAAAGAGACCCAGTACTTC.

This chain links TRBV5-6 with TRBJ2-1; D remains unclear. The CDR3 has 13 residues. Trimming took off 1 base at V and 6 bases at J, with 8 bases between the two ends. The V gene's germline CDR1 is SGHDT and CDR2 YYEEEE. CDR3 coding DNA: TGTGCCAGCAGCTTGTTGTCGGGCAATGAGCAGTTCTTC. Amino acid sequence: CASSLLSGNEQFF.

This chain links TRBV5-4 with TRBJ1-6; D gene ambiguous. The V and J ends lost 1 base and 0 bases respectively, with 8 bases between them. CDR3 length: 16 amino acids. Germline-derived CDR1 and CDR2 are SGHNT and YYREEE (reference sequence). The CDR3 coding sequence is TGTGCCAGCAGCTTGTGGGCGAGCTCCTATAATTCACCCCTCCACTTT. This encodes CASSLWASSYNSPLHF.

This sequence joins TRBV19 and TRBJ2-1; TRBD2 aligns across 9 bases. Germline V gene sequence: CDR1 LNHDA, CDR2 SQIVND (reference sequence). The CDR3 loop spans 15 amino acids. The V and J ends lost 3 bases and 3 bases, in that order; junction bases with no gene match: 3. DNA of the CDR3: TGTGCCAGTAGTATGACTAGCGGAAACTACAATGAGCAGTTCTTC. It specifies CASSMTSGNYNEQFF.

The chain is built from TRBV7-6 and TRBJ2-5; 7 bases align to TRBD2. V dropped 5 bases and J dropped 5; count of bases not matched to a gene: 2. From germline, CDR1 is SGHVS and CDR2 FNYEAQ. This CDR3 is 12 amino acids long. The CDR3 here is CASSMRGETQYF. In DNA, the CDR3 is TGTGCCAGCAGCATGCGGGGGGAGACCCAGTACTTC.

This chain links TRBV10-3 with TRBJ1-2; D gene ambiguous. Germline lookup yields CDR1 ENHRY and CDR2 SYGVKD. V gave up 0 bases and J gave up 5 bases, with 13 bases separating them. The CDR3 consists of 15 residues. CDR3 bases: TGTGCCATCAGTGAGTCCGCCACAATTGAGTATGGCTACACCTTC. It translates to CAISESATIEYGYTF.

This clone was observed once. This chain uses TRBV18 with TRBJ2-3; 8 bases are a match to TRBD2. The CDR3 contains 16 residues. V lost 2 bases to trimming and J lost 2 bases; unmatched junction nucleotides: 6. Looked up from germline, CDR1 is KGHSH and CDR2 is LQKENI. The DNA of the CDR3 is TGTGCCAGCTCACCAGACGGGGGGGTGATCACAGATACGCAGTATTTT. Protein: CASSPDGGVITDTQYF.

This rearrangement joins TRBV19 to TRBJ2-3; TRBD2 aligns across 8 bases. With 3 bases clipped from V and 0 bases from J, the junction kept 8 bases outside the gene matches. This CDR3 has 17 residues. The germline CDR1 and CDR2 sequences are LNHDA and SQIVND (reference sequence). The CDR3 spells CASSIPRSGGSTDTQYF. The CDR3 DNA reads TGTGCCAGTAGTATCCCCCGTTCGGGGGGGAGCACAGATACGCAGTATTTT.

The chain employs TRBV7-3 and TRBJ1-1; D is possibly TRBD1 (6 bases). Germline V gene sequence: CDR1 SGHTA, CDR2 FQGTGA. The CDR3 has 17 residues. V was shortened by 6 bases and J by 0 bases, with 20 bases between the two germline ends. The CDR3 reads CASSPGQSGPLNTEAFF. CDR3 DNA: TGTGCCAGCAGTCCCGGACAGAGTGGGCCTTTGAACACTGAAGCTTTCTTT.

The CDR3 loop is CASSLVDRVNEKLFF. In DNA, the CDR3 is TGTGCCAGCAGCTTAGTAGACAGGGTCAACGAAAAACTGTTTTTT. The rearrangement links TRBV7-9 to TRBJ1-4; 7 bases align to TRBD1. The CDR3 sequence is 15 residues long. V shed 1 base and J 8 bases; nucleotides not matched to a gene: 7. Germline V gene lookup returns CDR1 SEHNR and CDR2 FQNEAQ (reference sequence).

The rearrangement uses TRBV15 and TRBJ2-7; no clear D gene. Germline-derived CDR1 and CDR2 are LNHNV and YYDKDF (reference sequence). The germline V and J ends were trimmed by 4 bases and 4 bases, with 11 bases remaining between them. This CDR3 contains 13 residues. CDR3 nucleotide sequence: TGTGCCACCAGCAACAAGCGTGGATACGAGCAGTACTTC. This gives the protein CATSNKRGYEQYF.

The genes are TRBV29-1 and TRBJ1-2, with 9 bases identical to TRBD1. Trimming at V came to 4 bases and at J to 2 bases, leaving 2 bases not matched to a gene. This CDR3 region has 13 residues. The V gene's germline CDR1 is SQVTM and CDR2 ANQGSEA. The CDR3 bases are TGCAGCGTTGCAGGACAGGGGAACTATGGCTACACCTTC. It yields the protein CSVAGQGNYGYTF. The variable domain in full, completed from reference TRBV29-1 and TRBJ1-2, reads SAVISQKPSRDICQRGTSLTIQCQVDSQVTMMFWYRQQPGQSLTLIATANQGSEATYESGFVIDKFPISRPNLTFSTLTVSNMSPEDSSIYLCSVAGQGNYGYTFGSGTRLTVV.

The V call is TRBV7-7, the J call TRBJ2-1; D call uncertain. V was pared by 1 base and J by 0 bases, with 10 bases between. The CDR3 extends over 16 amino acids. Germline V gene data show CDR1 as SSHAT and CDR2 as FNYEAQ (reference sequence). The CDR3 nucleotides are TGTGCCAGCAGCTTAGGGGATCTTAGCTCCTACAATGAGCAGTTCTTC. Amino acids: CASSLGDLSSYNEQFF.

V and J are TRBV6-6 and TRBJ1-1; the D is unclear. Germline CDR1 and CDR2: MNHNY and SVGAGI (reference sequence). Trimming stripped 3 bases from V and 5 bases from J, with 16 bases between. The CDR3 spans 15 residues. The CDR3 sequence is CASSYQYSRVTEAFF. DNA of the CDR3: TGTGCCAGCAGTTATCAATACAGTCGGGTGACTGAAGCTTTCTTT.

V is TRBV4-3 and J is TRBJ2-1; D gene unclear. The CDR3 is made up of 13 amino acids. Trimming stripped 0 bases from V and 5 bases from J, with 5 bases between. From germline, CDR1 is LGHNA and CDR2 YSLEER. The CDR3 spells CASSQDMDNEQFF. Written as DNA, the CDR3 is TGCGCCAGCAGCCAAGATATGGACAATGAGCAGTTCTTC.

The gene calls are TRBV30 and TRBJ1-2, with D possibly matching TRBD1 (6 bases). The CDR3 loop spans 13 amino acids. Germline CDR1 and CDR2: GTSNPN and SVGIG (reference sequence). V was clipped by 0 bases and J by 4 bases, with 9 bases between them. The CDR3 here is CAWSVKGGYGYTF. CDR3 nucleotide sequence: TGTGCCTGGAGTGTAAAAGGGGGCTATGGCTACACCTTC.

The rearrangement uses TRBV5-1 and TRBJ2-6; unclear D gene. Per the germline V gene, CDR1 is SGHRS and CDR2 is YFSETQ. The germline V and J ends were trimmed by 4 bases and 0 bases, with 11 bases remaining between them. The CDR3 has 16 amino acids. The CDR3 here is CASSTGVASGANVLTF. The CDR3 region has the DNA TGCGCCAGCAGCACTGGGGTGGCCTCTGGGGCCAACGTCCTGACTTTC.

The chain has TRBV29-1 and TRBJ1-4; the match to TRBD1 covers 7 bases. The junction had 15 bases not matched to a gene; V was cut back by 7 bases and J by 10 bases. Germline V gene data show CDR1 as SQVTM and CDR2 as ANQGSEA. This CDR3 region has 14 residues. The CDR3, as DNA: TGCAGCGCCAAGTCGACGGCGAAGGGGGCAAAACTGTTTTTT. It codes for CSAKSTAKGAKLFF. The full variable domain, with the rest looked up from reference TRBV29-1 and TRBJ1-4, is SAVISQKPSRDICQRGTSLTIQCQVDSQVTMMFWYRQQPGQSLTLIATANQGSEATYESGFVIDKFPISRPNLTFSTLTVSNMSPEDSSIYLCSAKSTAKGAKLFFGSGTQLSVL.

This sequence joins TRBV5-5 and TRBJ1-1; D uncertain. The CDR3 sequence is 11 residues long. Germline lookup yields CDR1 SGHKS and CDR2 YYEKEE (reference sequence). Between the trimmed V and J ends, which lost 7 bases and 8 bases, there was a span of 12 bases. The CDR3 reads CASLADGEAFF. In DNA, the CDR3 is TGTGCCAGCCTGGCGGACGGAGAAGCTTTCTTT.

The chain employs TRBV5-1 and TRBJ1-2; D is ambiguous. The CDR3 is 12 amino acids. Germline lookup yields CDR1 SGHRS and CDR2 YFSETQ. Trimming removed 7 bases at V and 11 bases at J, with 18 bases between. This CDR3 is CASGLLGDGYTF. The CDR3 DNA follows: TGCGCCAGCGGTCTATTGGGTGACGGTTACACCTTC.

In nucleotides, the CDR3 is TGTGCCAGCAGCCCCGGAACTTTGATTTCCGTAGATACGCAGTATTTT. Translated: CASSPGTLISVDTQYF. This sequence joins TRBV7-9 and TRBJ2-3, with D uncertain. The CDR3 covers 16 residues. Per the germline V gene, CDR1 is SEHNR and CDR2 is FQNEAQ (reference sequence). Trimming stripped 5 bases from V and 5 bases from J, with 20 bases between.

CDR3 region: CASSLGSHEGEQYF. The DNA of the CDR3 is TGTGCCAGCAGCTTAGGCAGTCATGAAGGCGAGCAGTACTTC. The chain couples TRBV7-2 to TRBJ2-7, with unresolved D. Trimming pared 1 base from V and 6 bases from J, leaving 13 bases between. The CDR3 is made up of 14 amino acids. CDR1 and CDR2 from the germline V gene are SGHTA and FQGNSA.

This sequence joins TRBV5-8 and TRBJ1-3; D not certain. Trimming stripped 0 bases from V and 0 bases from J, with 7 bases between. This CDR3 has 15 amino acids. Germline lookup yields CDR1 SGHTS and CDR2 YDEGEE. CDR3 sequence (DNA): TGTGCCAGCAGCTTGGGTAGAAGCTCTGGAAACACCATATATTTT. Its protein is CASSLGRSSGNTIYF.

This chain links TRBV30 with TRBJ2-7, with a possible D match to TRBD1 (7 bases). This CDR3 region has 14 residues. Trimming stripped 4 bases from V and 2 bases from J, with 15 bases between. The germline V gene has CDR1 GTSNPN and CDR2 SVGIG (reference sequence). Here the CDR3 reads CAWTSGRGAYEQYF. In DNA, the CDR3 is TGTGCCTGGACTTCGGGCAGGGGGGCCTACGAGCAGTACTTC. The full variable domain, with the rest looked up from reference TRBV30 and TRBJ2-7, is SQTIHQWPATLVQPVGSPLSLECTVEGTSNPNLYWYRQAAGRGLQLLFYSVGIGQISSEVPQNLSASRPQDRQFILSSKKLLLSDSGFYLCAWTSGRGAYEQYFGPGTRLTVT.

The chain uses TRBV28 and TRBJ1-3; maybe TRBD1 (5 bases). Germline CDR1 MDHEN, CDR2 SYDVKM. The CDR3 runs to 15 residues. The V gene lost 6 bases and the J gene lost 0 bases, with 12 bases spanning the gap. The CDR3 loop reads CASRGRAASGNTIYF. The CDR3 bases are TGTGCCAGCAGGGGACGGGCGGCCTCTGGAAACACCATATATTTT.

CDR3: CASSYRDASLGVRGPAGNTIYF. The CDR3 bases are TGTGCCAGCAGCTACCGGGACGCCAGCCTTGGAGTTCGCGGTCCTGCTGGAAACACCATATATTTT. The V call is TRBV7-3, the J call TRBJ1-3, with D tentatively TRBD1 (5 bases). V gave up 4 bases and J gave up 2 bases, with 33 bases separating them. CDR1 and CDR2 from the germline V gene are SGHTA and FQGTGA. CDR3 length: 22 residues.

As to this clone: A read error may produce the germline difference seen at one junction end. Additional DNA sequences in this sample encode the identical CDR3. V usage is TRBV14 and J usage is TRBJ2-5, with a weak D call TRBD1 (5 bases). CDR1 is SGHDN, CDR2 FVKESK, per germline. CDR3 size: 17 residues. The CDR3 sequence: CASSQDRSGQIQETQYF. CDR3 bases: TGTGCCAGCAGCCAAGATAGGTCCGGGCAGATACAGGAGACTCAGTACTTC. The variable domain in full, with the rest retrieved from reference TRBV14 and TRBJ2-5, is EAGVTQFPSHSVIEKGQTVTLRCDPISGHDNLYWYRRVMGKEIKFLLHFVKESKQDESGMPNNRFLAERTGGTYSTLKVQPAELEDSGVYFCASSQDRSGQIQETQYFGPGTRLLVL.